The clone carrying this T cell receptor (beta chain) appeared once. The antigen is undetermined. Constant-segment-primed 5'RACE gave TCR alpha and TCR beta cDNA libraries with sample barcodes and UMIs. TCRdb re-analysed the 5' RACE reads in MiXCR, keeping a single row per CDR3 protein. There are hundreds of thousands of distinct CDR3 sequences in the sample; approximately 29% occur only once, and about 14% lies in the top ten. This sample was included in a study of T-cell memory formation after mild COVID-19. In the study overall: TCR clusters mostly belonged to single donors.

Study findings and constraints: There were some responding clones in pre-infection memory, which suggested that cross-reactive memory had joined. Contracting CD4+ clones sat mainly in CM and EM; CD8+ in EMRA.

Trimming stripped 1 base from V and 2 bases from J, with 9 bases between. From germline, CDR1 is LNHDA and CDR2 SQIVND (reference sequence). CDR3 size: 14 residues. This sequence was found in an adult woman who had mild COVID-19 (a few samples of this study predate the infection). Cell type and time point are not known. Sequenced sample: PBMCs or a T cell subset sorted from them (not recorded which). The rearrangement uses TRBV19 and TRBJ2-7; D may be TRBD1 (5 bases). For the CDR3, the DNA is TGTGCCAGTAGTATAGGGGGCGGCACCTACGAGCAGTACTTC. It yields the protein CASSIGGGTYEQYF.